Presented here are 25 T cell receptor beta chains from one specimen sequenced in a study of T-cell reconstitution after alpha-beta-depleted transplantation in children. As it was prepared, the TCRbeta library received unique molecular identifiers. TCRdb itself ran the PCR reads through MiXCR, one entry per CDR3 protein. The profile shows around 340,000 distinct CDR3 sequences, 13% of them singletons. This material consisted of PBMCs, taken from the stem cell graft. Every receptor here comes from a human donor who donated a stem cell graft to a child with Fanconi anemia.

This clonotype was found a few times. This chain uses TRBV11-2 with TRBJ2-3, with D maybe TRBD2 (5 bases). V was pared by 2 bases and J by 9 bases, with 18 bases between. The CDR3 loop spans 15 amino acids. Per the germline V gene, CDR1 is SGHAT and CDR2 is FQNNGV. This CDR3 is CASSLTAGSGGTQYF. The CDR3 region has the DNA TGTGCCAGCAGCTTAACGGCAGGCTCCGGAGGAACGCAGTATTTT.

This clonotype was detected ten times or more. The V and J genes are TRBV6-5 and TRBJ2-1, with a tentative D call TRBD2 (5 bases). V lost 0 bases to trimming and J lost 3 bases, with 9 bases between them. CDR1 is MNHEY, CDR2 SVGAGI, per germline. This CDR3 contains 15 residues. Here the CDR3 DNA reads TGTGCCAGCAGTTACTCAGGTGGAGGCTACAATGAGCAGTTCTTC. Protein sequence: CASSYSGGGYNEQFF.

The rearrangement uses TRBV5-1 and TRBJ2-3, with a weak D call TRBD1 (6 bases). V gave up 0 bases and J gave up 3 bases, with 11 bases separating them. Looked up from germline, CDR1 is SGHRS and CDR2 is YFSETQ. The CDR3 runs 15 residues. The CDR3 nucleotides are TGCGCCAGCAGCTTGGCCGGGACAATGACAGATACGCAGTATTTT. This translates into CASSLAGTMTDTQYF. Full variable domain (remainder filled in from reference TRBV5-1 and TRBJ2-3): KAGVTQTPRYLIKTRGQQVTLSCSPISGHRSVSWYQQTPGQGLQFLFEYFSETQRNKGNFPGRFSGRQFSNSRSEMNVSTLELGDSALYLCASSLAGTMTDTQYFGPGTRLTVL.

This clonotype was seen repeatedly, ten times or more. The chain links TRBV6-2 or TRBV6-3 to TRBJ1-5, with TRBD1 matching over 7 bases. Losses at the gene ends were 7 bases for V and 5 bases for J; bases not matched to a gene: 14. This CDR3 is 16 amino acids long. The V gene's germline CDR1 is MNHEY and CDR2 SVGEGT. The CDR3 bases are TGTGCCAGCAAGACAGGGCGATCCCTACTTTATCAGCCCCAGCATTTT. This translates into CASKTGRSLLYQPQHF.

There are many counts of this clonotype. The V and J genes are TRBV11-2 and TRBJ2-3; D gene unclear. The germline V and J ends were trimmed by 0 bases and 5 bases, with 9 bases remaining between them. The CDR3 totals 14 residues. Germline CDR1 reads SGHAT; CDR2 reads FQNNGV. The CDR3 spells CASSLEGLQDTQYF. In DNA form, the CDR3 reads TGTGCCAGCAGCTTAGAGGGCTTGCAAGATACGCAGTATTTT.

V gene TRBV11-2 combines with J gene TRBJ2-7, with 12 bases aligning to TRBD1. The ends lost 3 bases at V and 5 bases at J; junction bases unmatched: 5. This CDR3 contains 15 residues. From germline, CDR1 is SGHAT and CDR2 FQNNGV. The CDR3 DNA reads TGTGCCAGCAGCTTGACGGGACAGGGGGCTCACGAGCAGTACTTC. It encodes CASSLTGQGAHEQYF.

This clonotype was seen only a few times. The chain combines TRBV24-1 with TRBJ2-2, with 7 bases lining up with TRBD2. The CDR3 loop spans 13 amino acids. The junction had 4 bases not matched to a gene; V was cut back by 6 bases and J by 7 bases. CDR1 is KGHDR, CDR2 SFDVKD, per germline. The chain's CDR3 is CATSPAGSGELFF. CDR3 bases: TGTGCCACCAGTCCAGCGGGGAGCGGGGAGCTGTTTTTT.

The J gene is TRBJ2-5, the V gene TRBV6-2 or TRBV6-3; 9 nucleotides line up with TRBD1. The CDR3 loop spans 16 amino acids. Trimming cost V 0 bases and J 1 base; bases outside gene matches: 3. In germline, CDR1 is MNHEY, CDR2 SVGEGT. The CDR3 nucleotides read TGTGCCAGCAGTTACTCGGGACAGGGCATCCAAGAGACCCAGTACTTC. It yields the protein CASSYSGQGIQETQYF.

This sequence joins TRBV27 and TRBJ2-7; 8 nucleotides line up with TRBD2. Germline V gives CDR1 MNHEY, CDR2 SMNVEV (reference sequence). V trimming: 2 bases; J trimming: 3 bases; junction bases outside the gene matches: 3. The CDR3 contains 14 residues. The CDR3 nucleotides are TGTGCCAGCAGTTTACGGGGGGGCTTCTACGAGCAGTACTTC. Translated, it gives CASSLRGGFYEQYF.

This clonotype showed up many times. The chain links TRBV27 to TRBJ1-5; no clear D. Trimming removed 5 bases from V and 10 bases from J, with 18 bases in between. This CDR3 has 14 residues. Germline CDR1 reads MNHEY; CDR2 reads SMNVEV (reference sequence). CDR3 residues: CASSSQQRREPQHF. The DNA for the CDR3 is TGTGCCAGCAGTAGCCAACAGAGGCGCGAACCCCAGCATTTT.

In its sample, this clonotype was seen many times. The rearrangement joins TRBV7-9 to TRBJ1-5, with TRBD1 identical over 8 bases. Germline assignment: CDR1 SEHNR and CDR2 FQNEAQ (reference sequence). Losses at the gene ends were 5 bases for V and 1 base for J; bases not matched to a gene: 1. CDR3 length: 14 amino acids. CDR3 loop: CASSRTGSNQPQHF. As DNA, the CDR3 is TGTGCCAGCAGCCGGACAGGGAGCAATCAGCCCCAGCATTTT. The whole variable domain, filled in from reference TRBV7-9 and TRBJ1-5, reads DTGVSQNPRHKITKRGQNVTFRCDPISEHNRLYWYRQTLGQGPEFLTYFQNEAQLEKSRLLSDRFSAERPKGSFSTLEIQRTEQGDSAMYLCASSRTGSNQPQHFGDGTRLSIL.

The chain uses TRBV6-5 and TRBJ2-5; 12 bases align to TRBD2. J lost 2 bases, V lost 4 bases, and 5 bases had no gene match. The length of the CDR3 is 16 residues. Germline V CDR1 and CDR2: MNHEY, SVGAGI. CDR3 sequence (DNA): TGTGCCAGCAGTTCCCCCGGGACTAGCGGGCAAGAGACCCAGTACTTC. Protein: CASSSPGTSGQETQYF.

The J gene is TRBJ1-1, the V gene TRBV3-1, with D possibly being TRBD1 (6 bases). The length of the CDR3 is 14 residues. CDR1 and CDR2 from the germline V gene are LGHDT and YNNKEL (reference sequence). V lost 1 base to trimming and J lost 11 bases, with 17 bases between them. CDR3 residues: CASSQGNRVFGAFF. DNA of the CDR3: TGTGCCAGCAGCCAAGGAAACAGGGTTTTTGGCGCTTTCTTT.

This clonotype turned up a few times. This chain joins TRBV7-6 and TRBJ2-2, with D perhaps matching TRBD2 (6 bases). Germline V lookup: CDR1 SGHVS, CDR2 FNYEAQ. The V gene lost 1 base and the J gene lost 5 bases, with 17 bases spanning the gap. The CDR3 covers 17 residues. The DNA of the CDR3 is TGTGCCAGCAGCTTAGATGGTGGGACTTCTCTAACCGGGGAGCTGTTTTTT. This encodes CASSLDGGTSLTGELFF.

This clonotype showed up many times. The chain is built from TRBV25-1 and TRBJ2-5; the D is unclear. The CDR3 runs 12 residues. CDR1 and CDR2 from the germline V gene are MGHDK and SYGVNS. Trimming took off 7 bases at V and 5 bases at J, with 11 bases between the two ends. In DNA, the CDR3 is TGTGCCAGCACGAGAGAAAGGGAGACCCAGTACTTC. It specifies CASTRERETQYF.

V usage is TRBV7-2 and J usage is TRBJ2-7; TRBD1 might be the D (6 bases). V was clipped by 4 bases and J by 0 bases, with 10 bases between them. CDR1 is SGHTA, CDR2 FQGNSA, per germline. The CDR3 sequence is 14 residues long. The CDR3 nucleotides read TGTGCCAGCAGCTATGACAGGCACTCCTACGAGCAGTACTTC. Translated, it gives CASSYDRHSYEQYF. The full variable domain, its missing parts supplied by reference TRBV7-2 and TRBJ2-7, is GAGVSQSPSNKVTEKGKDVELRCDPISGHTALYWYRQSLGQGLEFLIYFQGNSAPDKSGLPSDRFSAERTGGSVSTLTIQRTQQEDSAVYLCASSYDRHSYEQYFGPGTRLTVT.

This chain joins TRBV6-1 and TRBJ1-1; D is ambiguous. Germline V gene data show CDR1 as MNHNS and CDR2 as SASEGT. Between the trimmed V and J ends, which lost 5 bases and 3 bases, there was a span of 10 bases. This CDR3 contains 13 residues. The CDR3 sequence is CASSNFLDTEAFF. As DNA, the CDR3 is TGTGCCAGCAGTAATTTTCTGGACACTGAAGCTTTCTTT.

This clonotype occurred a few times. The chain links TRBV28 to TRBJ2-3; D ambiguous. The ends were cut back, 4 bases at V and 4 bases at J, with 15 bases in the middle. This CDR3 has 15 residues. Germline values: CDR1 MDHEN, CDR2 SYDVKM. This chain's CDR3 is CASSSVVSLADTQYF. The DNA for the CDR3 is TGTGCCAGCAGTTCCGTAGTGTCGTTGGCAGATACGCAGTATTTT.

V gene TRBV29-1 combines with J gene TRBJ1-2; no clear D. The CDR3 is 8 residues long. The V end was cut by 6 bases, the J end by 8 bases, with 4 bases between. Germline CDR1 reads SQVTM; CDR2 reads ANQGSEA. CDR3 in DNA: TGCAGCGTGGACGGCTACACCTTC. This translates into CSVDGYTF. The whole variable domain, remainder taken from reference TRBV29-1 and TRBJ1-2, is SAVISQKPSRDICQRGTSLTIQCQVDSQVTMMFWYRQQPGQSLTLIATANQGSEATYESGFVIDKFPISRPNLTFSTLTVSNMSPEDSSIYLCSVDGYTFGSGTRLTVV.

This clonotype was seen a few times. The CDR3 spells CASSRGQGEPEAFF. CDR3 nucleotides: TGTGCCAGCAGCCGAGGGCAGGGGGAACCTGAAGCTTTCTTT. The rearrangement joins TRBV11-2 to TRBJ1-1; TRBD1 matches at 7 bases. The V gene's germline CDR1 is SGHAT and CDR2 FQNNGV. The CDR3 loop spans 14 amino acids. The trim removed 5 bases at V and 6 bases at J, leaving 9 bases unmatched.

This clonotype was recorded a few times. Here the CDR3 reads CAIRQGGSAYEQYF. The CDR3 bases are TGTGCCATCAGACAGGGAGGGAGCGCCTACGAGCAGTACTTC. The rearrangement uses TRBV10-3 and TRBJ2-7, with D perhaps matching TRBD2 (7 bases). Per the germline V gene, CDR1 is ENHRY and CDR2 is SYGVKD. Deletions cut 6 bases from V and 2 bases from J, with 14 bases between. CDR3 size: 14 residues.

The rearrangement links TRBV3-1 to TRBJ2-1, with 8 bases that match TRBD2. This CDR3 is built from 17 residues. The V segment lost 1 base and the J segment 1 base; nucleotides outside the gene matches: 6. Looked up from germline, CDR1 is LGHDT and CDR2 is YNNKEL (reference sequence). CDR3 DNA: TGTGCCAGCAGCCAAGTGGGCCAGCGGGGGTCCTACAATGAGCAGTTCTTC. Its protein product is CASSQVGQRGSYNEQFF.

This clonotype came up many times. This sequence joins TRBV12-3 or TRBV12-4 and TRBJ1-3, with D unresolved. Trimming pared 4 bases from V and 0 bases from J, leaving 4 bases between. This CDR3 has 13 residues. CDR3 DNA sequence: TGTGCCAGCAGTTATAGCTCTGGAAACACCATATATTTT. Amino acids: CASSYSSGNTIYF.

This clonotype was seen many times. The genes are TRBV12-3 or TRBV12-4 and TRBJ1-2; 12 bases agree with TRBD1. The CDR3 has 14 amino acids. V shed 6 bases and J 8 bases; nucleotides not matched to a gene: 7. The CDR3 DNA sequence: TGTGCCAGCAGCCCCTACGGGACAGGGGGCGGCTACACCTTC. As protein: CASSPYGTGGGYTF.

This clonotype was observed at least ten times. This chain links TRBV5-1 with TRBJ2-2; D gene unclear. This CDR3 is built from 15 residues. Per germline, CDR1 SGHRS and CDR2 YFSETQ. Trimming cost V 0 bases and J 1 base, with 7 bases left between them. CDR3 bases: TGCGCCAGCAGCTTGGCGTCTAAGAACACCGGGGAGCTGTTTTTT. Translating it yields CASSLASKNTGELFF.